A single sample gave rise to the 22 T cell receptor beta chains below, sequenced in a study of B cell selection in AIRE deficiency. Assay: immunoSEQ multiplex PCR; the TCRdb copy retains only in-frame clones and omits some. This sample carries about 25,000 clones, almost 98% of them seen once, and the ten largest clones take 0.2% to 0.25%. Conventional CD4 T cells were sorted as CD4+CD127+ cells. What was sequenced was conventional CD4+ T cells sorted from PBMCs. These receptors all come from a human donor with AIRE deficiency.

This clone was found a few times. The chain employs TRBV6-6 and TRBJ2-7; possible D gene TRBD2, 6 bases. Per germline, CDR1 MNHNY and CDR2 SVGAGI (reference sequence). The CDR3 runs 14 residues. The ends were cut back, 7 bases at V and 2 bases at J, with 15 bases in the middle. Here the CDR3 reads CASTGGGATYEQYF. The CDR3 coding sequence is TGTGCCAGCACGGGCGGCGGGGCGACCTACGAGCAGTACTTC.

The rearrangement joins TRBV18 to TRBJ2-7, with D perhaps TRBD1 (5 bases). This CDR3 comprises 16 residues. Germline CDR1 and CDR2: KGHSH and LQKENI. V shed 1 base and J shed 3 bases, with 16 bases lying between them. CDR3 nucleotide sequence: TGTGCCAGCTCACCACTCTTTACGGACATAGTCTACGAGCAGTACTTC. Its protein is CASSPLFTDIVYEQYF.

This chain connects TRBV10-3 to TRBJ1-1, with TRBD1 identical over 7 bases. The V and J ends lost 3 bases and 0 bases, in that order; junction bases with no gene match: 4. Germline CDR1 reads ENHRY; CDR2 reads SYGVKD. CDR3 length: 15 residues. The CDR3 sequence is CAISDGQAMNTEAFF. The DNA of the CDR3 is TGTGCCATCAGTGATGGACAGGCTATGAACACTGAAGCTTTCTTT.

This chain's CDR3 is CASSYSRTGWGEKLFF. In DNA, the CDR3 is TGTGCCAGCAGTTACTCGAGGACAGGGTGGGGCGAAAAACTGTTTTTT. J is TRBJ1-4 and V is TRBV6-6; 8 positions match TRBD1. V shed 0 bases, J shed 8 bases, and the junction held 8 bases outside the gene matches. Germline CDR1 MNHNY, CDR2 SVGAGI (reference sequence). The CDR3 loop spans 16 amino acids.

The genes are TRBV6-1 and TRBJ2-3, with 10 bases fitting TRBD2. V shed 5 bases and J 5 bases; nucleotides not matched to a gene: 7. This CDR3 region has 15 residues. The germline gives CDR1 MNHNS, CDR2 SASEGT. The CDR3, as DNA: TGTGCCAGCAGTTTCCTAGCGGGAGTTGGAGATACGCAGTATTTT. Translated, it gives CASSFLAGVGDTQYF.

The chain is built from TRBV19 and TRBJ2-1, with 10 bases matching TRBD2. The CDR3 has 16 residues. The germline V gene has CDR1 LNHDA and CDR2 SQIVND (reference sequence). After removal of 4 bases from V and 3 bases from J, the junction contained 6 bases not matched to a gene. The CDR3 sequence: CASSTLAGSLYNEQFF. The CDR3, as DNA: TGTGCCAGTAGTACACTAGCGGGAAGTCTCTACAATGAGCAGTTCTTC.

The V call is TRBV27, the J call TRBJ2-7; TRBD1 is a possible D gene (6 bases). Trimming removed 6 bases from V and 6 bases from J, with 15 bases in between. The CDR3 loop spans 13 amino acids. Germline V gene sequence: CDR1 MNHEY, CDR2 SMNVEV (reference sequence). The CDR3 here is CASSQGHFLEQYF. As DNA, the CDR3 is TGTGCCAGCAGCCAGGGACATTTCCTCGAGCAGTACTTC.

This clone was counted a single time. The chain recombines TRBV6-1 with TRBJ1-5; D may be TRBD1 (5 bases). This CDR3 region has 16 residues. In germline, CDR1 is MNHNS, CDR2 SASEGT. Trimming cost V 3 bases and J 1 base, with 13 bases left between them. The CDR3 reads CASSDGVAGSNQPQHF. The CDR3 region has the DNA TGTGCCAGCAGTGATGGGGTCGCAGGGAGCAATCAGCCCCAGCATTTT.

The V gene is TRBV7-3, the J gene TRBJ1-1; TRBD1 might be the D (6 bases). The germline CDR1 and CDR2 sequences are SGHTA and FQGTGA. With 5 bases removed from V and 0 bases from J, the gap between germline ends came to 13 bases. This CDR3 has 15 residues. CDR3 sequence: CASSATGTVNTEAFF. The DNA of the CDR3 is TGTGCCAGCAGCGCGACAGGAACAGTGAACACTGAAGCTTTCTTT.

The genes are TRBV14 and TRBJ1-4; 9 nucleotides line up with TRBD1. CDR1 is SGHDN, CDR2 FVKESK, per germline. V lost 2 bases, J lost 6 bases, and 4 bases stayed unmatched. The CDR3 is 15 residues long. The CDR3 protein is CASSQNRGRDEKLFF. Here the CDR3 DNA reads TGTGCCAGCAGCCAAAACAGGGGGCGTGATGAAAAACTGTTTTTT.

This chain links TRBV25-1 with TRBJ1-2, with 7 bases identical to TRBD1. V lost 6 bases to trimming and J lost 6 bases; unmatched junction nucleotides: 10. This CDR3 is built from 14 residues. Per the germline V gene, CDR1 is MGHDK and CDR2 is SYGVNS. The CDR3 bases are TGTGCCAGCAGCGGACCGACAGGGACTGATGGCTACACCTTC. This encodes CASSGPTGTDGYTF.

V usage is TRBV29-1 and J usage is TRBJ1-1; 8 nucleotides match TRBD1. The CDR3 sequence is 13 residues long. The J segment lost 3 bases and the V segment lost 3 bases, leaving 3 bases of the junction unmatched. The germline gives CDR1 SQVTM, CDR2 ANQGSEA. The CDR3 here is CSVEDREYTEAFF. Written as DNA, the CDR3 is TGCAGCGTTGAGGACAGGGAGTACACTGAAGCTTTCTTT.

The chain joins TRBV5-1 to TRBJ2-7; 9 bases agree with TRBD1. Germline CDR1 reads SGHRS; CDR2 reads YFSETQ. The CDR3 runs to 15 residues. After removal of 4 bases from V and 5 bases from J, the junction contained 10 bases not matched to a gene. CDR3 region: CASSPARTGVDEQYF. The CDR3 region has the DNA TGCGCCAGCAGCCCGGCTCGGACAGGGGTTGACGAGCAGTACTTC.

The chain employs TRBV9 and TRBJ2-2; 7 nucleotides agree with TRBD1. CDR1 and CDR2 (germline): SGDLS, YYNGEE. V was clipped by 0 bases and J by 5 bases; unmatched bases: 4. This CDR3 comprises 15 residues. CDR3 in DNA: TGTGCCAGCAGCGTAGAGGGGACAGCTACCGGGGAGCTGTTTTTT. The encoded protein is CASSVEGTATGELFF.

The rearrangement links TRBV11-2 to TRBJ2-5, with D possibly matching TRBD1 (5 bases). CDR3 length equals 14 residues. Germline lookup yields CDR1 SGHAT and CDR2 FQNNGV. Trimming stripped 5 bases from V and 1 base from J, with 11 bases between. The CDR3 sequence: CASSETGAQETQYF. Written as DNA, the CDR3 is TGTGCCAGCAGCGAAACAGGAGCCCAAGAGACCCAGTACTTC.

The chain recombines TRBV10-3 with TRBJ2-7; D call uncertain. The CDR3 has 10 amino acids. Per the germline V gene, CDR1 is ENHRY and CDR2 is SYGVKD. V was shortened by 10 bases and J by 5 bases, with 9 bases between the two germline ends. CDR3 sequence: CASGLNEQYF. Here the CDR3 DNA reads TGTGCCAGCGGCCTGAACGAGCAGTACTTC.

This rearrangement joins TRBV14 to TRBJ1-1, with 7 bases matching TRBD1. CDR3 length equals 14 residues. Per germline, CDR1 SGHDN and CDR2 FVKESK. Trimming took 2 bases from V and 1 from J; bases not matched to a gene: 1. CDR3 nucleotide sequence: TGTGCCAGCAGCCAAAGGGGGCAGAACACTGAAGCTTTCTTT. Protein sequence: CASSQRGQNTEAFF.

This clone turned up a few times. This chain links TRBV28 with TRBJ2-5; D gene unclear. CDR3 length: 14 amino acids. Trimming took 0 bases from V and 1 from J, leaving 6 bases between them. Germline V CDR1 and CDR2: MDHEN, SYDVKM. CDR3 amino acids: CASSLWGSQETQYF. In DNA form, the CDR3 reads TGTGCCAGCAGTTTATGGGGATCCCAAGAGACCCAGTACTTC.

The gene calls are TRBV7-2 and TRBJ2-7; TRBD2 matches at 7 bases. The CDR3 length is 13 residues. Germline values: CDR1 SGHTA, CDR2 FQGNSA. With 1 base clipped from V and 3 bases from J, the junction kept 0 bases outside the gene matches. CDR3 residues: CASSLGGGYEQYF. The CDR3 DNA reads TGTGCCAGCAGCTTAGGGGGGGGCTACGAGCAGTACTTC.

J is TRBJ1-2 and V is TRBV25-1, with 7 nucleotides matching TRBD1. CDR1 and CDR2 (germline): MGHDK, SYGVNS. Germline trimming cut 4 bases from V and 2 bases from J; bases unmatched to any gene: 10. The CDR3 is made up of 16 amino acids. Here the CDR3 reads CASSALANRGNYGYTF. The CDR3 coding sequence is TGTGCCAGCAGTGCCCTGGCGAACAGGGGCAACTATGGCTACACCTTC.

The CDR3 loop reads CASRLHGAGYEQYF. In DNA, the CDR3 is TGTGCCAGCAGGCTGCACGGGGCGGGCTACGAGCAGTACTTC. The chain employs TRBV6-5 and TRBJ2-7; perhaps D is TRBD1 or TRBD2 (5 bases each). Per germline, CDR1 MNHEY and CDR2 SVGAGI. CDR3 size: 14 residues. The V gene lost 6 bases and the J gene lost 3 bases, with 15 bases spanning the gap.

The chain employs TRBV28 and TRBJ2-5; D tentatively reads TRBD1 or TRBD2 (5 bases each). Germline lookup yields CDR1 MDHEN and CDR2 SYDVKM. V lost 6 bases and J lost 2, with 13 bases in between. The CDR3 totals 14 residues. The CDR3 loop reads CASSLFGGQETQYF. CDR3 in DNA: TGTGCCAGCAGCCTTTTTGGGGGTCAAGAGACCCAGTACTTC.